This T cell receptor (beta chain) was recovered during a study of shared clonotypes between healthy human individuals. Germline loops: CDR1 SGHRS, CDR2 YFSETQ. CDR3 size: 15 residues. Trimming pared 0 bases from V and 8 bases from J, leaving 17 bases between. Comments on this clone: Its antigen is undetermined.

Deep was the level used in running the assay. Replicate PCRs run on unsorted PBMC used 250 to 300 ng DNA, which was approximately 30,000 T cell genomes. Sequencing used immunoSEQ multiplex PCR; TCRdb keeps in-frame clones, though not all of them. The sample holds about 560,000 clones, around 78% seen once. Notes on the study in general: The expectation was that sequencing depth would affect clonotype sharing among donors.

This TCR came from a woman in her 40s in good health. Some clones in this sample may be carry-over from other donors' samples. The V gene is TRBV5-1, the J gene TRBJ1-2, with D possibly matching TRBD1 (6 bases). Sequencing was carried out using PBMCs. The CDR3 DNA reads as TGCGCCAGCAGCTTGGCCTCTGGGGGCGGTGGAGGCTACACCTTC. It translates to CASSLASGGGGGYTF.